Following are 18 T cell receptor beta chains from one sample sequenced in a study of T cells in Graves' hyperthyroidism and ophthalmopathy. The CDR3 regions of TCR beta were amplified from RNA transcripts. RT-PCR in the first round (using the HTBI primer set) targeted the TCR CDR3. TCRdb redid the calling of the multiplex PCR reads with MiXCR, one entry per CDR3 protein. The sample has around 380,000 distinct CDR3 sequences, about 14% seen once. The source material was blood. The receptors shown here come from a man aged 25-40 years with Graves' hyperthyroidism that later progressed to Graves' ophthalmopathy.

This clonotype was observed a handful of times. The gene calls are TRBV4-1 and TRBJ1-1, with D perhaps TRBD1 (5 bases). This CDR3 spans 15 amino acids. Trimming left V 3 bases short and J 6 bases short, with 17 bases between. Germline assignment: CDR1 MGHRA and CDR2 YSYEKL. CDR3 DNA sequence: TGCGCCAGCAGCCAGGACTCCGGGGGATTCTCTGAAGCTTTCTTT. This translates into CASSQDSGGFSEAFF.

This clonotype was recorded many times. V and J are TRBV2 and TRBJ1-1; no reliable D call. This CDR3 region has 15 residues. V was pared by 7 bases and J by 1 base, with 16 bases between. Looked up from germline, CDR1 is SNHLY and CDR2 is FYNNEI. The CDR3 sequence is CASTPISGGNTEAFF. DNA of the CDR3: TGTGCCAGCACTCCAATCTCGGGAGGGAACACTGAAGCTTTCTTT.

This sequence joins TRBV6-2 or TRBV6-3 and TRBJ1-1; D gene unclear. The germline CDR1 and CDR2 sequences are MNHEY and SVGEGT. The V gene lost 0 bases and the J gene lost 4 bases, with 6 bases spanning the gap. This CDR3 has 13 residues. The CDR3 nucleotides read TGTGCCAGCAGTTACTCCGGGATCACTGAAGCTTTCTTT. Its protein product is CASSYSGITEAFF.

This clonotype was counted at least ten times. This sequence joins TRBV28 and TRBJ1-2; the D gene is possibly TRBD1 (6 bases). Germline CDR1 is MDHEN and CDR2 is SYDVKM. This CDR3 is built from 14 residues. V was cut by 5 bases and J by 5 bases, with 15 bases left in between. The CDR3 loop is CASSGAGDRYGYTF. DNA of the CDR3: TGTGCCAGCAGTGGGGCAGGGGATAGGTATGGCTACACCTTC.

The J gene is TRBJ2-5, the V gene TRBV19, with TRBD1 as a possible D gene (6 bases). The CDR3 is made up of 11 amino acids. The germline CDR1 and CDR2 sequences are LNHDA and SQIVND (reference sequence). Trimming cost V 5 bases and J 13 bases, with 14 bases left between them. The CDR3 DNA is TGTGCCAGTAGTTTGACAGGTTATTGGTACTTC. Its translation: CASSLTGYWYF.

This clonotype turned up a few times. The chain recombines TRBV5-1 with TRBJ2-1; D possibly corresponds to TRBD1 (5 bases). V lost 5 bases and J lost 2, with 11 bases in between. The germline V gene has CDR1 SGHRS and CDR2 YFSETQ. The CDR3 has 14 amino acids. The chain's CDR3 is CASRPDRAYNEQFF. CDR3 coding DNA: TGCGCCAGCAGGCCAGACAGAGCCTACAATGAGCAGTTCTTC.

This clonotype was picked up many times. This chain uses TRBV25-1 with TRBJ2-2; weak D call: TRBD1 (6 bases). This CDR3 contains 14 residues. Germline loops: CDR1 MGHDK, CDR2 SYGVNS. Trimming shortened V by 1 base and J by 3 bases, and 6 bases separated the two germline ends. CDR3 residues: CASSESGDTGELFF. CDR3 coding DNA: TGTGCCAGCAGTGAATCAGGGGACACCGGGGAGCTGTTTTTT.

There are many counts of this clonotype. The chain uses TRBV5-1 and TRBJ2-7; 8 bases match TRBD1. The CDR3 covers 16 residues. From germline, CDR1 is SGHRS and CDR2 YFSETQ. V gave up 4 bases and J gave up 3 bases; unmatched junction bases: 12. The CDR3 DNA reads as TGCGCCAGCAGCACCTGGGGACAGGTACGCCGCTACGAGCAGTACTTC. Translated: CASSTWGQVRRYEQYF.

The table lists this clonotype with a few counts. The chain uses TRBV29-1 and TRBJ1-2, with D possibly being TRBD1 (6 bases). This CDR3 has 15 residues. Germline CDR1 is SQVTM and CDR2 is ANQGSEA. V was trimmed by 6 bases and J by 4 bases, leaving 21 bases between them. The CDR3 DNA reads as TGCAGCGTGGTCACCGGGACATCGGCGGGCTATGGCTACACCTTC. This codes for CSVVTGTSAGYGYTF. Based on the CDR3 plus reference TRBV29-1 and TRBJ1-2, the full variable domain is SAVISQKPSRDICQRGTSLTIQCQVDSQVTMMFWYRQQPGQSLTLIATANQGSEATYESGFVIDKFPISRPNLTFSTLTVSNMSPEDSSIYLCSVVTGTSAGYGYTFGSGTRLTVV.

Points on this clonotype: A much larger clone sits a single nucleotide away, making a read error possible. The V gene is TRBV20-1, the J gene TRBJ2-1, with 11 bases aligning to TRBD2. Germline trimming cut 6 bases from V and 5 bases from J; bases unmatched to any gene: 3. Germline CDR1 reads DFQATT; CDR2 reads SNEGSKA (reference sequence). The CDR3 runs to 13 residues. CDR3 region: CSALTSGDNEQFF. As DNA, the CDR3 is TGCAGTGCCCTGACTAGCGGGGACAATGAGCAGTTCTTC.

This clonotype has ten or more counts. This sequence joins TRBV6-5 and TRBJ2-7; D unclear. V was shortened by 0 bases and J by 7 bases, with 16 bases between the two germline ends. Germline CDR1 and CDR2: MNHEY and SVGAGI. This CDR3 is 15 amino acids long. The CDR3 sequence is CASSYSAVPLREQYF. The CDR3 nucleotides read TGTGCCAGCAGTTACTCGGCAGTACCTCTACGAGAGCAGTACTTC.

The V gene is TRBV7-2, the J gene TRBJ2-3; D is unresolved. The CDR3 contains 14 residues. Germline CDR1 and CDR2: SGHTA and FQGNSA. V was cut by 3 bases and J by 6 bases, with 13 bases left in between. CDR3 residues: CASSFGGLRDTQYF. The CDR3, as DNA: TGTGCCAGCAGCTTTGGCGGCCTGAGGGATACGCAGTATTTT.

The table lists this clonotype with many counts. The J gene is TRBJ2-7, the V gene TRBV6-1; no reliable D call. Germline V gene data show CDR1 as MNHNS and CDR2 as SASEGT. Trimming cost V 2 bases and J 3 bases, with 14 bases left between them. The CDR3 loop spans 15 amino acids. In nucleotides, the CDR3 is TGTGCCAGCAGTGAATCGGGCGGCCCCTTCTACGAGCAGTACTTC. Amino acids: CASSESGGPFYEQYF.

This sequence joins TRBV30 and TRBJ1-2; tentatively, D is TRBD1 (6 bases). Germline V gene sequence: CDR1 GTSNPN, CDR2 SVGIG (reference sequence). V was shortened by 7 bases and J by 0 bases, with 24 bases between the two germline ends. This CDR3 contains 17 residues. The CDR3 DNA sequence: TGTGCCTTCCGGGGATACCAAAGCGGGACAACTAACTATGGCTACACCTTC. It encodes CAFRGYQSGTTNYGYTF.

This clonotype was found many times. The chain couples TRBV18 to TRBJ2-5; the D is unclear. Germline V lookup: CDR1 KGHSH, CDR2 LQKENI. Trimming left V 1 base short and J 5 bases short, with 8 bases between. This CDR3 has 13 residues. The CDR3, as DNA: TGTGCCAGCTCACCACGACCTAGGGAGACCCAGTACTTC. This gives the protein CASSPRPRETQYF.

This chain connects TRBV20-1 to TRBJ1-1, with TRBD1 matching over 7 bases. The CDR3 totals 14 residues. Germline trimming cut 3 bases from V and 3 bases from J; bases unmatched to any gene: 7. From germline, CDR1 is DFQATT and CDR2 SNEGSKA (reference sequence). The CDR3 is CSARGDRDYTEAFF. CDR3 bases: TGCAGTGCTAGGGGGGACAGAGACTACACTGAAGCTTTCTTT.

Ten or more counts support this clonotype. The chain employs TRBV27 and TRBJ2-7, with 11 bases aligning to TRBD1. Trimming cost V 6 bases and J 3 bases; bases outside gene matches: 7. Germline CDR1 and CDR2: MNHEY and SMNVEV (reference sequence). CDR3 length: 15 amino acids. The DNA of the CDR3 is TGTGCCAGCAGCCGTAAGGGACAGGGGGACTACGAGCAGTACTTC. Residues: CASSRKGQGDYEQYF.

This clonotype was detected ten times or more. The chain has TRBV7-8 and TRBJ2-5, with 11 bases aligning to TRBD1. Germline V gives CDR1 SGHVS, CDR2 FQNEAQ. The CDR3 runs 15 residues. Germline trimming cut 4 bases from V and 5 bases from J; bases unmatched to any gene: 6. CDR3 sequence: CASSSGQGARETQYF. The CDR3 nucleotides read TGTGCCAGCAGCTCAGGACAGGGGGCGCGTGAGACCCAGTACTTC. Complete variable domain (other parts from reference TRBV7-8 and TRBJ2-5): GAGVSQSPRYKVAKRGQDVALRCDPISGHVSLFWYQQALGQGPEFLTYFQNEAQLDKSGLPSDRFFAERPEGSVSTLKIQRTQQEDSAVYLCASSSGQGARETQYFGPGTRLLVL.